The 24 T cell receptor beta chains listed next were all sequenced from one sample in a study of cytomegalovirus exposure and HLA in healthy donors. 13 Jbeta primers and 60 Vbeta primers were used for the PCR. Sequenced by immunoSEQ multiplex PCR; TCRdb stores in-frame clones only, minus some. The data show 70,000 to 80,000 clones, approximately 78% seen once. The source material was PBMCs. These receptors were obtained from a man between 18 and 35 years old in good health and CMV-seronegative.

The chain uses TRBV7-6 and TRBJ2-1; TRBD2 might be the D (6 bases). With 5 bases removed from V and 10 bases from J, the gap between germline ends came to 15 bases. CDR3 length: 13 amino acids. The germline V gene encodes CDR1 SGHVS and CDR2 FNYEAQ. The CDR3, as DNA: TGTGCCAGCAGCGCATTAGCGGTGCGAGAGCAGTTCTTC. It specifies CASSALAVREQFF.

In DNA form, the CDR3 reads TGTGCCAGCAGCTTGGGTAACCGGGAAGATACGCAGTATTTT. As protein: CASSLGNREDTQYF. The chain has TRBV7-9 and TRBJ2-3, with D possibly TRBD2 on 5 matching bases. Germline-derived CDR1 and CDR2 are SEHNR and FQNEAQ (reference sequence). V was clipped by 3 bases and J by 5 bases, with 12 bases between them. This CDR3 has 14 amino acids.

This chain links TRBV7-9 with TRBJ1-3, with 7 nucleotides matching TRBD1. V was clipped by 5 bases and J by 2 bases; unmatched bases: 9. This CDR3 is 16 amino acids long. Per the germline V gene, CDR1 is SEHNR and CDR2 is FQNEAQ (reference sequence). In nucleotides, the CDR3 is TGTGCCAGCAGCGACGCGACAGGGCGTGCTGGAAACACCATATATTTT. Protein sequence: CASSDATGRAGNTIYF. Variable domain in full (rest from reference TRBV7-9 and TRBJ1-3): DTGVSQNPRHKITKRGQNVTFRCDPISEHNRLYWYRQTLGQGPEFLTYFQNEAQLEKSRLLSDRFSAERPKGSFSTLEIQRTEQGDSAMYLCASSDATGRAGNTIYFGEGSWLTVV.

This clone was observed a few times. The V gene is TRBV6-6, the J gene TRBJ1-1; possible D gene TRBD1, 5 bases. The V gene's germline CDR1 is MNHNY and CDR2 SVGAGI (reference sequence). The CDR3 is 11 residues long. V gave up 5 bases and J gave up 14 bases, with 15 bases separating them. The CDR3 protein is CASSRQPPGFF. The DNA of the CDR3 is TGTGCCAGCAGTCGACAGCCCCCCGGCTTCTTT.

J is TRBJ1-4 and V is TRBV10-3; no clear D gene. The CDR3 extends over 14 amino acids. Germline assignment: CDR1 ENHRY and CDR2 SYGVKD. With 4 bases removed from V and 0 bases from J, the gap between germline ends came to 6 bases. The DNA of the CDR3 is TGTGCCATCAGTGCAGAAGCAACTAATGAAAAACTGTTTTTT. Its translation: CAISAEATNEKLFF.

The V call is TRBV19, the J call TRBJ2-1; the D gene is possibly TRBD2 (5 bases). Germline CDR1 and CDR2: LNHDA and SQIVND (reference sequence). CDR3 length: 14 residues. The V gene lost 4 bases and the J gene lost 3 bases, with 10 bases spanning the gap. The CDR3: CASSTGLIYNEQFF. CDR3 in DNA: TGTGCCAGTAGTACAGGACTCATCTACAATGAGCAGTTCTTC.

The genes are TRBV6-6 and TRBJ2-7, with D possibly TRBD2 on 6 matching bases. CDR1 MNHNY and CDR2 SVGAGI come from the germline V gene (reference sequence). The CDR3 covers 13 residues. The V and J ends lost 5 bases and 2 bases respectively, with 10 bases between them. Here the CDR3 reads CASSLSGPYEQYF. The DNA for the CDR3 is TGTGCCAGCAGTCTGAGCGGGCCCTACGAGCAGTACTTC.

Only one count was recorded for this clone. The genes are TRBV2 and TRBJ1-2, with 8 bases matching TRBD1. The CDR3 has 15 amino acids. Trimming at V came to 6 bases and at J to 7 bases, leaving 13 bases not matched to a gene. The germline CDR1 and CDR2 sequences are SNHLY and FYNNEI. The CDR3 loop reads CASRGGDRGEIGYTF. In DNA form, the CDR3 reads TGTGCCAGCAGAGGAGGTGACAGGGGTGAAATTGGCTACACCTTC.

V usage is TRBV5-6 and J usage is TRBJ1-3; tentative D call: TRBD1 (5 bases). V was pared by 1 base and J by 2 bases, with 13 bases between. The length of the CDR3 is 16 residues. CDR1 is SGHDT, CDR2 YYEEEE, per germline. Written as DNA, the CDR3 is TGTGCCAGCAGCTTGTTAAGGGTCAGGGCTGGAAACACCATATATTTT. It encodes CASSLLRVRAGNTIYF.

V is TRBV20-1 and J is TRBJ1-1, with D hard to call. CDR1 DFQATT and CDR2 SNEGSKA come from the germline V gene (reference sequence). This CDR3 comprises 11 residues. The CDR3, as DNA: TGCAGGAACAGCATGAACACTGAAGCTTTCTTT. This gives the protein CRNSMNTEAFF.

The chain carries TRBV5-1 and TRBJ2-3, with a possible D match to TRBD1 (6 bases). Germline CDR1 reads SGHRS; CDR2 reads YFSETQ. There are 12 residues in the CDR3. Trimming removed 7 bases from V and 5 bases from J, with 11 bases in between. Here the CDR3 DNA reads TGCGCCAGCTACAGGGTTAAAGATACGCAGTATTTT. As protein: CASYRVKDTQYF.

The sample holds one count of this clone. This chain joins TRBV9 and TRBJ2-7, with D possibly matching TRBD1 (6 bases). Germline loops: CDR1 SGDLS, CDR2 YYNGEE. CDR3 length equals 15 residues. Trimming shortened V by 0 bases and J by 3 bases, and 13 bases separated the two germline ends. The CDR3 DNA is TGTGCCAGCAGCGTAGCTCCAGGGGTCCTCTACGAGCAGTACTTC. The encoded protein is CASSVAPGVLYEQYF.

This clone was observed a single time. The chain recombines TRBV2 with TRBJ1-1; no clear D. Trimming removed 6 bases at V and 4 bases at J, with 12 bases between. Germline CDR1 is SNHLY and CDR2 is FYNNEI. The CDR3 extends over 13 amino acids. CDR3 nucleotides: TGTGCCAGCAGCGAACCTCGTCGCACTGAAGCTTTCTTT. Its protein is CASSEPRRTEAFF.

V is TRBV28 and J is TRBJ1-2; 8 bases are shared with TRBD1. There are 14 residues in the CDR3. Germline CDR1 reads MDHEN; CDR2 reads SYDVKM. The J segment lost 4 bases and the V segment lost 6 bases, leaving 7 bases of the junction unmatched. CDR3 in amino acids: CASRYRGGSYGYTF. DNA for the CDR3: TGTGCCAGCAGATACAGGGGGGGGTCCTATGGCTACACCTTC.

The chain is built from TRBV27 and TRBJ2-7, with 8 bases aligning to TRBD1. The CDR3 is 14 amino acids. Germline trimming cut 6 bases from V and 4 bases from J; bases unmatched to any gene: 8. Germline values: CDR1 MNHEY, CDR2 SMNVEV (reference sequence). The CDR3 reads CASSLTGARYEQYF. The CDR3 nucleotides read TGTGCCAGCAGCCTGACAGGGGCTAGGTACGAGCAGTACTTC.

This clone was counted a few times. J is TRBJ2-7 and V is TRBV10-2; no clear D gene. V gave up 2 bases and J gave up 1 base, with 9 bases separating them. This CDR3 has 14 residues. The germline V gene has CDR1 WSHSY and CDR2 SAAADI. Written as DNA, the CDR3 is TGCGCCAGCAGTGAGATAGGCGGTTCCTACGAGCAGTACTTC. This gives the protein CASSEIGGSYEQYF.

This clone has a single count. This sequence joins TRBV7-9 and TRBJ2-3; 10 bases fit TRBD2. Germline trimming cut 9 bases from V and 3 bases from J; bases unmatched to any gene: 9. The CDR3 has 15 residues. Germline lookup yields CDR1 SEHNR and CDR2 FQNEAQ (reference sequence). CDR3 sequence reads: CASQAGTSVTDTQYF. CDR3 coding DNA: TGTGCCAGTCAAGCCGGGACTAGCGTAACAGATACGCAGTATTTT.

Turning to this clone: Additional DNA sequences in this sample encode the identical CDR3. The rearrangement uses TRBV2 and TRBJ1-1, with 7 bases matching TRBD1. CDR3 length equals 13 residues. The V gene end was trimmed by 4 bases and the J gene end by 5 bases; junction bases not matched to a gene: 4. Germline-derived CDR1 and CDR2 are SNHLY and FYNNEI. CDR3 protein: CASSGQGRTEAFF. CDR3 nucleotides: TGTGCCAGCAGTGGACAGGGAAGGACTGAAGCTTTCTTT.

This clone was counted a single time. The chain combines TRBV28 with TRBJ1-5; possibly TRBD1 for D (6 bases). The length of the CDR3 is 18 residues. Germline-derived CDR1 and CDR2 are MDHEN and SYDVKM. V was shortened by 7 bases and J by 5 bases, with 27 bases between the two germline ends. The CDR3 DNA is TGTGCCAGCATGGATAAGGACAGCTTCTTTTCCCCCTATCAGCCCCAGCATTTT. As protein: CASMDKDSFFSPYQPQHF.

The chain recombines TRBV2 with TRBJ2-7; no clear D. Trimming removed 6 bases from V and 2 bases from J, with 14 bases in between. Looked up from germline, CDR1 is SNHLY and CDR2 is FYNNEI. The CDR3 contains 14 residues. DNA of the CDR3: TGTGCCAGCAGGGCACGTTGGCCCGCCTACGAGCAGTACTTC. It yields the protein CASRARWPAYEQYF. Together with reference TRBV2 and TRBJ2-7, the CDR3 gives the full variable domain: EPEVTQTPSHQVTQMGQEVILRCVPISNHLYFYWYRQILGQKVEFLVSFYNNEISEKSEIFDDQFSVERPDGSNFTLKIRSTKLEDSAMYFCASRARWPAYEQYFGPGTRLTVT.

This chain uses TRBV14 with TRBJ2-7, with a possible D match to TRBD2 (5 bases). V was cut by 0 bases and J by 6 bases, with 12 bases left in between. The CDR3 is 14 amino acids. Germline loops: CDR1 SGHDN, CDR2 FVKESK. In nucleotides, the CDR3 is TGTGCCAGCAGCCAAGAACCGATAGCGTCCGAGCAGTACTTC. Translation: CASSQEPIASEQYF.

This chain uses TRBV4-3 with TRBJ1-6; D is uncertain. There are 16 residues in the CDR3. V was shortened by 0 bases and J by 10 bases, with 16 bases between the two germline ends. CDR1 LGHNA and CDR2 YSLEER come from the germline V gene. The CDR3 nucleotides read TGCGCCAGCAGCCAAGACGTACTAGGGATTGGATCACCCCTCCACTTT. This translates into CASSQDVLGIGSPLHF.

The CDR3 reads CASSLGRGAGGEKLFF. The CDR3 region has the DNA TGTGCCAGCAGCTTAGGGCGTGGGGCAGGCGGTGAAAAACTGTTTTTT. The rearrangement joins TRBV7-9 to TRBJ1-4, with D maybe TRBD1 (5 bases). Germline-derived CDR1 and CDR2 are SEHNR and FQNEAQ (reference sequence). The V end was cut by 1 base, the J end by 7 bases, with 16 bases between. The CDR3 totals 16 residues.

The chain joins TRBV7-6 to TRBJ2-7; D unclear. Trimming removed 5 bases from V and 4 bases from J, with 9 bases in between. The CDR3 has 12 residues. Looked up from germline, CDR1 is SGHVS and CDR2 is FNYEAQ. The CDR3 DNA reads as TGTGCCAGCAGCCCAAGAGATTACGAGCAGTACTTC. Translated, it gives CASSPRDYEQYF.